The 20 T cell receptor beta chains below all came from one sample that was sequenced in a study of T-cell memory formation after mild COVID-19 (dated by TCRdb to about 2021). Library preparation used 5' RACE. Sequencing used an Illumina NovaSeq 6000. Starting from the raw public reads, TCRdb applied fastp trimming at Q25, assembled clones with MiXCR and retained in-frame beta chains. For every CDR3 protein sequence, its rows merge into one entry that carries the most common genes and DNA. Recorded for this sample are about 430,000 distinct CDR3 sequences; roughly 18% of them occurred a single time. Roughly 21% of the sample is in the top ten clones. The source material was PBMCs or a T cell subset sorted from them (not recorded which). Every receptor here comes from a man younger than 35 who had mild COVID-19 (a few samples of this study predate the infection). The sample titles of this study are shuffled in the database, so cell type and time point are left out; the donor was told from shared clones.

This clonotype appeared many times. This sequence joins TRBV10-3 and TRBJ2-1; 8 bases align to TRBD2. CDR1 is ENHRY, CDR2 SYGVKD, per germline. The V and J ends lost 8 bases and 6 bases, in that order; junction bases with no gene match: 0. The CDR3 has 11 amino acids. CDR3 in DNA: TGTGCCATCCGGGGGGGCAATGAGCAGTTCTTC. It translates to CAIRGGNEQFF.

The chain is built from TRBV5-1 and TRBJ1-1; D call uncertain. The CDR3 length is 15 residues. Germline V gene sequence: CDR1 SGHRS, CDR2 YFSETQ. Trimming took off 3 bases at V and 0 bases at J, with 12 bases between the two ends. The CDR3 sequence is CASSSQADLNTEAFF. Written as DNA, the CDR3 is TGCGCCAGCAGCTCCCAAGCAGATCTGAACACTGAAGCTTTCTTT.

J is TRBJ2-7 and V is TRBV10-3; TRBD2 matches at 10 bases. CDR1 is ENHRY, CDR2 SYGVKD, per germline. J gave up 1 base and V 8 bases, and 8 bases lay outside the gene matches. This CDR3 is built from 15 residues. The CDR3 here is CAIPGSGGVSYEQYV. The DNA for the CDR3 is TGTGCCATCCCCGGGAGCGGGGGGGTTTCCTACGAGCAGTACGTC.

The CDR3 spells CATSDARGAGDTQYF. The CDR3 nucleotides read TGTGCCACCAGTGACGCCCGGGGGGCAGGAGATACGCAGTATTTT. The chain joins TRBV24-1 to TRBJ2-3, with a tentative D call TRBD2 (7 bases). Trimming took off 4 bases at V and 5 bases at J, with 15 bases between the two ends. Germline V lookup: CDR1 KGHDR, CDR2 SFDVKD. This CDR3 has 15 residues.

This clonotype occurred a few times. The gene calls are TRBV4-1 and TRBJ2-2, with 8 bases lining up with TRBD1. V shed 2 bases, J shed 3 bases, and the junction held 5 bases outside the gene matches. This CDR3 has 16 residues. Germline V lookup: CDR1 MGHRA, CDR2 YSYEKL. The CDR3 nucleotides read TGCGCCAGCAGCCAACCCGGGACAGGAGACACCGGGGAGCTGTTTTTT. Translated: CASSQPGTGDTGELFF.

This clonotype has more than one count but fewer than ten. The chain carries TRBV29-1 and TRBJ2-3, with D perhaps TRBD2 (6 bases). Germline CDR1 SQVTM, CDR2 ANQGSEA. CDR3 size: 15 residues. V was shortened by 2 bases and J by 7 bases, with 19 bases between the two germline ends. The CDR3 coding sequence is TGCAGCGTTGAATGGCGGGACCTGCGAACGAATACGCAGTATTTT. Amino acids: CSVEWRDLRTNTQYF.

This clonotype has more than one count but fewer than ten. The chain couples TRBV7-2 to TRBJ2-5; 10 bases line up with TRBD1. The CDR3 is made up of 16 amino acids. Trimming took 0 bases from V and 4 from J; bases not matched to a gene: 5. Per the germline V gene, CDR1 is SGHTA and CDR2 is FQGNSA. The CDR3: CASSLAMGQGTETQYF. CDR3 DNA sequence: TGTGCCAGCAGCTTAGCTATGGGACAGGGGACAGAGACCCAGTACTTC.

The chain recombines TRBV5-4 with TRBJ2-3; the match to TRBD1 covers 7 bases. This CDR3 is built from 15 residues. J lost 10 bases, V lost 3 bases, and 14 bases had no gene match. CDR1 SGHNT and CDR2 YYREEE come from the germline V gene (reference sequence). Here the CDR3 reads CASSSPGTVPYAQYF. The CDR3 nucleotides are TGTGCCAGCAGCTCCCCCGGGACAGTGCCCTACGCGCAGTATTTT.

This clonotype has only a few counts. V gene TRBV6-5 combines with J gene TRBJ1-2; maybe TRBD1 (5 bases). Germline V gene lookup returns CDR1 MNHEY and CDR2 SVGAGI. This CDR3 region has 15 residues. The V gene lost 5 bases and the J gene lost 0 bases, with 13 bases spanning the gap. Here the CDR3 reads CASSDPRGANYGYTF. The CDR3 bases are TGTGCCAGCAGTGACCCGAGGGGAGCTAACTATGGCTACACCTTC.

This clonotype has at least ten counts. The chain couples TRBV7-2 to TRBJ2-5; D gene uncertain. Germline V gene data show CDR1 as SGHTA and CDR2 as FQGNSA. This CDR3 is 14 amino acids long. V shed 2 bases and J shed 2 bases, with 9 bases lying between them. As DNA, the CDR3 is TGTGCCAGCAGCTTATCGCGAGGACAAGAGACCCAGTACTTC. This sequence encodes CASSLSRGQETQYF. The full variable domain, its missing parts supplied by reference TRBV7-2 and TRBJ2-5, is GAGVSQSPSNKVTEKGKDVELRCDPISGHTALYWYRQSLGQGLEFLIYFQGNSAPDKSGLPSDRFSAERTGGSVSTLTIQRTQQEDSAVYLCASSLSRGQETQYFGPGTRLLVL.

This clonotype is a singleton in its sample. CDR3 coding DNA: TGTGCCAGCAGCTTTCTGGTGGGGCAGGAGGCCGGGGAGCTGTTTTTT. The encoded protein is CASSFLVGQEAGELFF. The chain employs TRBV7-6 and TRBJ2-2; D may be TRBD1 or TRBD2 (5 bases each). Germline lookup yields CDR1 SGHVS and CDR2 FNYEAQ. The CDR3 length is 16 residues. V was clipped by 3 bases and J by 6 bases, with 17 bases between them. Using reference TRBV7-6 and TRBJ2-2 for the parts outside the CDR3, the full variable domain is GAGVSQSPRYKVTKRGQDVALRCDPISGHVSLYWYRQALGQGPEFLTYFNYEAQQDKSGLPNDRFSAERPEGSISTLTIQRTEQRDSAMYRCASSFLVGQEAGELFFGEGSRLTVL.

This clonotype has a count of ten or more. The chain recombines TRBV3-1 with TRBJ2-1; D gene ambiguous. The CDR3 covers 12 residues. With 3 bases removed from V and 4 bases from J, the gap between germline ends came to 4 bases. Germline V gene data show CDR1 as LGHDT and CDR2 as YNNKEL (reference sequence). CDR3 amino acids: CASSQGYNEQFF. CDR3 nucleotide sequence: TGTGCCAGCAGCCAGGGATACAATGAGCAGTTCTTC.

The chain joins TRBV6-5 to TRBJ2-1; TRBD1 matches at 7 bases. Unmatched junction bases numbered 7, after V lost 3 bases and J lost 5 bases. Per the germline V gene, CDR1 is MNHEY and CDR2 is SVGAGI. The length of the CDR3 is 15 residues. The CDR3 protein is CASSYLGGTNNEQFF. The CDR3, as DNA: TGTGCCAGCAGTTATCTAGGGGGCACCAACAATGAGCAGTTCTTC.

V and J are TRBV6-5 and TRBJ1-2, with TRBD1 identical over 9 bases. The V segment lost 6 bases and the J segment 0 bases; nucleotides outside the gene matches: 5. Per germline, CDR1 MNHEY and CDR2 SVGAGI. The CDR3 sequence is 15 residues long. The CDR3 nucleotides read TGTGCCAGCAGGGGACAGGGAGTATCTAACTATGGCTACACCTTC. This gives the protein CASRGQGVSNYGYTF.

This clonotype has just a few counts. The rearrangement uses TRBV6-5 and TRBJ2-6; no clear D gene. The CDR3 spans 14 residues. V lost 8 bases and J 0 bases, leaving 8 bases between the germline ends. CDR1 and CDR2 (germline): MNHEY, SVGAGI. DNA for the CDR3: TGTGCCAGCTCCTTTATCTCTGGGGCCAACGTCCTGACTTTC. This translates into CASSFISGANVLTF.

The chain has TRBV4-1 and TRBJ2-3; weak D call: TRBD2 (5 bases). This CDR3 comprises 16 residues. With 0 bases removed from V and 1 base from J, the gap between germline ends came to 11 bases. Germline V lookup: CDR1 MGHRA, CDR2 YSYEKL. The CDR3 loop is CASSQEAVIGTDTQYF. DNA for the CDR3: TGCGCCAGCAGCCAAGAAGCGGTAATCGGCACAGATACGCAGTATTTT.

This clonotype was seen only a few times. V usage is TRBV7-3 and J usage is TRBJ2-3; D is unresolved. The CDR3 extends over 15 amino acids. Trimming removed 4 bases from V and 3 bases from J, with 14 bases in between. CDR1 SGHTA and CDR2 FQGTGA come from the germline V gene. CDR3 in DNA: TGTGCCAGCAGCTCGGGCATAGGAGTGACAGATACGCAGTATTTT. It encodes CASSSGIGVTDTQYF.

This clonotype showed up many times. The V call is TRBV24-1, the J call TRBJ2-2, with D unresolved. The V gene's germline CDR1 is KGHDR and CDR2 SFDVKD. CDR3 length equals 13 residues. V lost 5 bases and J lost 6, with 9 bases in between. The CDR3, as DNA: TGTGCCACCAGTGTCGAGCGTTCCGGGGAGCTGTTTTTT. Encoded protein: CATSVERSGELFF.

This clonotype was counted ten times or more. The chain is built from TRBV20-1 and TRBJ1-2; no clear D. Trimming removed 5 bases from V and 3 bases from J, with 7 bases in between. This CDR3 is built from 11 residues. Germline lookup yields CDR1 DFQATT and CDR2 SNEGSKA (reference sequence). CDR3 in amino acids: CSAWTDYGYTF. CDR3 coding DNA: TGCAGTGCTTGGACGGACTATGGCTACACCTTC.

Only a few counts were recorded for this clonotype. The CDR3: CASSRDPQSAGELFF. The CDR3 coding sequence is TGCGCCAGCAGCAGGGACCCGCAGTCGGCCGGGGAGCTGTTTTTT. The chain combines TRBV5-1 with TRBJ2-2, with D possibly called TRBD1 or TRBD2 (5 bases each). The CDR3 runs to 15 residues. V gave up 4 bases and J gave up 6 bases, with 16 bases separating them. The germline CDR1 and CDR2 sequences are SGHRS and YFSETQ.